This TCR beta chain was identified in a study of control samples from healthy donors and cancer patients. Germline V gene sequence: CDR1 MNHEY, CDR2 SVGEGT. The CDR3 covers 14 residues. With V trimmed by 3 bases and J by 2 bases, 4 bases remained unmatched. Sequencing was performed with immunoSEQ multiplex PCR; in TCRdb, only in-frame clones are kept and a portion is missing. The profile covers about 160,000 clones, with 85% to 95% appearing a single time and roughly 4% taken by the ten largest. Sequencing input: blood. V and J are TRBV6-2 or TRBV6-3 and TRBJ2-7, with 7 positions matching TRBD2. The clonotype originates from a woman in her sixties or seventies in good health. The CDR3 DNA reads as TGTGCCAGCAGTTATCAGCGGGGACCCTACGAGCAGTACTTC. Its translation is CASSYQRGPYEQYF.